These 17 T cell receptor delta chains came from one sample sequenced in a study of delta chains in infants with herpesvirus infections. Reverse transcription of PBMC RNA used primers specific for the gamma and delta chains. TCRdb made new clone calls on the RT-PCR reads using CATT. Here the sample spans some 200 delta-chain clones, about 14% being singletons. The material was peripheral blood, obtained at time point 1 of longitudinal follow-up. These receptors were collected from a human donor who was a Ugandan infant, either HIV-exposed or HIV-unexposed (not recorded which).

With respect to this clone: The protein TCRdb lists belongs to a much larger clone and differs from this DNA's translation at residue 17, which points to a read error; the protein shown is made from the DNA. The rearrangement uses TRDV1 and TRDJ1; 9 bases map to TRDD3. The CDR3 length is 19 residues. In germline, CDR1 is TSWWSYY, CDR2 QGS. The CDR3 DNA reads as TGTGCTCTTGGGGAATCGTTTCTTACCTGGGGGATCTACCCCGATAAACCCATCTTT. Amino acid sequence: CALGESFLTWGIYPDKPIF.

About this clone itself: TCRdb shows a much larger clone's protein in place of this DNA's translation, and the two differ at residue 15, likely through a read error; the protein shown is translated from the DNA. This chain uses TRAV38-2/DV8 with TRDJ1; D is unclear. The germline V gene has CDR1 TSESDYY and CDR2 QEAYKQQN. CDR3 length: 19 residues. CDR3 nucleotide sequence: TGTGCTTATAGGAGCGCGAAGATCCCCACCCTGATTAACACCAATAAACTCATCTTT. Its protein product is CAYRSAKIPTLINTNKLIF.

By its share, this clone is large. This chain uses TRDV2 with TRDJ2, with 9 bases lining up with TRDD3. Germline CDR1 is GEAIGNYY and CDR2 is EKD. The CDR3 extends over 15 amino acids. V trimming: 3 bases; J trimming: 1 base; junction bases outside the gene matches: 2. CDR3 nucleotide sequence: TGTGCCTGTGACGTACTGGGGGATTTGACAGCACAACTCTTCTTT. This encodes CACDVLGDLTAQLFF.

This clone is hyperexpanded (1% or more) in the sample. The chain recombines TRDV1 with TRDJ1; possible D gene TRDD2, 6 bases. Germline lookup yields CDR1 TSWWSYY and CDR2 QGS. V was shortened by 0 bases and J by 1 base, with 27 bases between the two germline ends. The CDR3 consists of 21 residues. The CDR3 DNA sequence: TGTGCTCTTGGGGAACTAAAAGTAGGCCTTCCCCCGAGGCGGTGCACCGATAAACTCATCTTT. Protein product: CALGELKVGLPPRRCTDKLIF.

Concerning this clone itself: This is likely an artifact of a read error, given a far larger clone one base away. The identical CDR3 is also encoded by other nucleotide sequences in the sample. The gene calls are TRDV1 and TRDJ1; the match to TRDD3 covers 10 bases. The germline V gene encodes CDR1 TSWWSYY and CDR2 QGS. This CDR3 contains 15 residues. With V trimmed by 0 bases and J by 8 bases, 6 bases remained unmatched. The CDR3 DNA sequence: TGTGCTCTTGGGGAACTTTTGGGGGATACACTCAAACTCATCTTT. Translated, it gives CALGELLGDTLKLIF.

This clone is labeled as hyperexpanded. This chain uses TRDV1 with TRDJ1; D is perhaps TRDD3 (5 bases). The length of the CDR3 is 21 residues. The V and J ends lost 0 bases and 4 bases respectively, with 30 bases between them. CDR1 TSWWSYY and CDR2 QGS come from the germline V gene. The CDR3 here is CALGELFRDGWGPNSGDKLIF. CDR3 nucleotide sequence: TGTGCTCTTGGGGAACTCTTTAGGGACGGTTGGGGTCCCAACTCAGGCGATAAACTCATCTTT.

Relative to its sample, this clone is hyperexpanded (1% or more). This chain joins TRDV2 and TRDJ1; TRDD3 matches at 12 bases. V shed 1 base, J shed 0 bases, and the junction held 17 bases outside the gene matches. CDR3 length: 21 residues. Germline V gene sequence: CDR1 GEAIGNYY, CDR2 EKD. CDR3 amino acids: CACDTVTGGYRNSSYTDKLIF. The DNA for the CDR3 is TGTGCCTGTGACACGGTGACTGGGGGATACAGGAATTCCTCGTACACCGATAAACTCATCTTT.

In this sample, this clone is large. The chain couples TRDV1 to TRDJ1; 11 nucleotides match TRDD3. With V trimmed by 6 bases and J by 0 bases, 9 bases remained unmatched. CDR1 TSWWSYY and CDR2 QGS come from the germline V gene. This CDR3 is built from 17 residues. The CDR3, as DNA: TGTGCTCTTGGACCCGTGGGGGATACGAGGTACACCGATAAACTCATCTTT. Protein sequence: CALGPVGDTRYTDKLIF.

As for this clone: For this DNA, TCRdb reports the protein of a much larger clone, which diverges at residue 12, most likely from a read error; the protein presented here is translated directly from the DNA. The genes are TRDV1 and TRDJ1; possible D gene TRDD3, 8 bases. Trimming cost V 2 bases and J 9 bases, with 31 bases left between them. Germline loops: CDR1 TSWWSYY, CDR2 QGS. This CDR3 is built from 19 residues. Here the CDR3 reads CALGEMTPSLRPGDNQLIF. In DNA form, the CDR3 reads TGTGCTCTTGGGGAAATGACCCCTTCCTTGCGCCCGGGGGATAATCAACTCATCTTT.

This clone came up a few times. The protein that TCRdb holds for this DNA derives from a much larger clone and differs from the translated DNA at residue 4, which likely indicates a read error; the protein shown here is translated from the DNA. This chain joins TRDV1 and TRDJ1; 8 bases match TRDD3. This CDR3 comprises 18 residues. CDR1 is TSWWSYY, CDR2 QGS, per germline. This CDR3 is CALEEGEYWGSYTDKLIF. The CDR3 nucleotides read TGTGCTCTTGAGGAAGGGGAATACTGGGGGTCGTACACCGATAAACTCATCTTT.

This clone has a single count. The V gene is TRDV1, the J gene TRDJ1; D possibly corresponds to TRDD3 (10 bases). This CDR3 comprises 22 residues. V was clipped by 1 base and J by 0 bases, with 30 bases between them. The germline gives CDR1 TSWWSYY, CDR2 QGS. In DNA form, the CDR3 reads TGTGCTCTTGGGGAACAGCCTTCCTACTTTCTACTGGGGGATTGGGACACCGATAAACTCATCTTT. Amino acids: CALGEQPSYFLLGDWDTDKLIF.

This clone is judged large. The chain is built from TRDV1 and TRDJ1; 8 nucleotides align to TRDD3. The CDR3 extends over 24 amino acids. The V segment lost 6 bases and the J segment 0 bases; nucleotides outside the gene matches: 33. The germline V gene has CDR1 TSWWSYY and CDR2 QGS. Here the CDR3 reads CALGLPGATRTGGLLSWYTDKLIF. The CDR3 DNA follows: TGTGCTCTTGGACTACCCGGGGCGACCCGTACTGGGGGCTTACTGTCGTGGTACACCGATAAACTCATCTTT.

With regard to this clone: A much larger clone differs from this one at a single base, so this may be a read error. This same CDR3 is encoded by further DNA sequences in the sample. The chain uses TRDV2 and TRDJ3; the match to TRDD3 covers 12 bases. This CDR3 has 22 residues. The V gene end was trimmed by 2 bases and the J gene end by 0 bases; junction bases not matched to a gene: 13. Germline V CDR1 and CDR2: GEAIGNYY, EKD. This chain's CDR3 is CACDRVVLGDTLSSWDTRQMFF. The DNA for the CDR3 is TGTGCCTGTGACAGAGTAGTACTGGGGGATACCCTGAGCTCCTGGGACACCCGACAGATGTTTTTC.

This clone is labeled large. The chain couples TRDV1 to TRDJ1; 12 nucleotides agree with TRDD3. V shed 0 bases and J 4 bases; nucleotides not matched to a gene: 18. CDR3 size: 21 residues. Per germline, CDR1 TSWWSYY and CDR2 QGS. The CDR3 here is CALGELYFVTGGYNQGDKLIF. The CDR3 DNA follows: TGTGCTCTTGGGGAACTATACTTCGTTACTGGGGGATACAACCAGGGCGATAAACTCATCTTT.

By sample share, this clone is large. The CDR3 nucleotides are TGTGCTCTTGGGGAATCTCGGCCTTCCTACCTGGGGGACGACTCCTGGGACACCCGACAGATGTTTTTC. This gives the protein CALGESRPSYLGDDSWDTRQMFF. J is TRDJ3 and V is TRDV1; TRDD2 might be the D (9 bases). The CDR3 covers 23 residues. V was clipped by 2 bases and J by 0 bases, with 26 bases between them. The V gene's germline CDR1 is TSWWSYY and CDR2 QGS.

Regarding this clone: TCRdb attributes to this sequence the protein of a much larger clone, which differs from the DNA translation at residue 9; a read error is likely, and the protein displayed is translated from the DNA. CDR3 bases: TGTGCCTTTAAGCTGGGGGACCGCGGCGATAAACTCATCTTT. Translating gives CAFKLGDRGDKLIF. The chain joins TRDV3 to TRDJ1; 8 nucleotides align to TRDD3. V was clipped by 1 base and J by 4 bases; unmatched bases: 8. The CDR3 is 14 residues long. Germline V lookup: CDR1 TVYSNPD, CDR2 GDNSRS (reference sequence).

This clone is labeled large. This chain links TRDV2 with TRDJ3, with 8 bases matching TRDD3. The CDR3 sequence is 22 residues long. The germline V gene has CDR1 GEAIGNYY and CDR2 EKD. J lost 0 bases, V lost 1 base, and 16 bases had no gene match. CDR3 sequence (DNA): TGTGCCTGTGACACTCGCAGGACTGGGGGCTCTCTTCGCTCCTGGGACACCCGACAGATGTTTTTC. Protein: CACDTRRTGGSLRSWDTRQMFF.